This note documents a single T cell receptor beta chain sequence. Its antigen is not known. The sample originates from a study of cytomegalovirus exposure and HLA in healthy donors. The wider study: Both the 120 validation repertoires and the approximately 670 first-cohort repertoires used the same platform, as reported by a later analysis. Whole-study results and caveats: The authors listed some 150 TCR beta chains as cytomegalovirus-associated. A few chains linked to CMV were shown in vitro to be specific for CMV antigens.

There are 17 residues in the CDR3. In germline, CDR1 is SGHVS, CDR2 FNYEAQ. J lost 0 bases, V lost 5 bases, and 10 bases had no gene match. The data were produced by immunoSEQ multiplex PCR, yet TCRdb's version contains in-frame clones alone and is incomplete. The sample has approximately 300,000 clones; roughly 89% are singletons. The chain employs TRBV7-6 and TRBJ2-5; 9 positions agree with TRBD2. The receptor was isolated from a young woman in good health and CMV-seronegative. The sample consisted of PBMCs. The CDR3 region is CASSPGRTSAYQETQYF. Written as DNA, the CDR3 is TGTGCCAGCAGCCCAGGGAGGACTAGCGCGTACCAAGAGACCCAGTACTTC.